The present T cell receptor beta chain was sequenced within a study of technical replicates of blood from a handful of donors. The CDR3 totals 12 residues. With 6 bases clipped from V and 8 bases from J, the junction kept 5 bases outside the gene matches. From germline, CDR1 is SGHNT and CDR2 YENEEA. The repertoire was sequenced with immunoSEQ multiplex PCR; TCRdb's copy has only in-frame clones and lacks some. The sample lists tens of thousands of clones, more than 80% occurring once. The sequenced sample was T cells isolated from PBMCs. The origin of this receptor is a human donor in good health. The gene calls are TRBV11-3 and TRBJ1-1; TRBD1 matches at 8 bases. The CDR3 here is CASRSTGAEAFF. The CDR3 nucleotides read TGTGCCAGCAGGTCGACAGGGGCCGAAGCTTTCTTT.